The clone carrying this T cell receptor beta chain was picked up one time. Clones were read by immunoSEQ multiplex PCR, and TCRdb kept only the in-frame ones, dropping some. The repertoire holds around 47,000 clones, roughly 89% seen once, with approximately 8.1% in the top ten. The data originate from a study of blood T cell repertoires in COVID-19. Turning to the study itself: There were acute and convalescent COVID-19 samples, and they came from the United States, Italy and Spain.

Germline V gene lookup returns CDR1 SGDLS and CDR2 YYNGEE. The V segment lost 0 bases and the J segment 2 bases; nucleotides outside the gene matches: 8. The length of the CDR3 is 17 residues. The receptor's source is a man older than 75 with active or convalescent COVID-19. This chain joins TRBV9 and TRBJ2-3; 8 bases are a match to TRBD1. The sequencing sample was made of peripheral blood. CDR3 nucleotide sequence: TGTGCCAGCAGCGTAGGGCAGGGGGCGCTTTTCACAGATACGCAGTATTTT. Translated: CASSVGQGALFTDTQYF.